The entry that follows covers one T cell receptor beta chain sequence. Its antigen remains unknown. About 0.5 to 1 ug RNA was reverse transcribed with random hexamers. Amplification of TCR beta CDR3 by immunoSEQ multiplex PCR spanned 54 Vbeta and 13 Jbeta. TCRdb re-called the immunoSEQ multiplex PCR reads with MiXCR, one entry per CDR3 protein. The table records tens of thousands of distinct CDR3 sequences, just over 95% of them present only once. The multiple sclerosis controls were treatment-naive patients with relapsing-remitting disease that was stable or active. TEMRA cells were FACS-enriched, unlike CD8+ and CD4+ T cells, which were negatively isolated. The sample comes from a study of CD8 T cells in Susac syndrome. General observations from the study: The TCR sequencing and HLA analysis in the study involved a relatively small number of individuals, as the study acknowledged.

V lost 3 bases, J lost 0 bases, and 9 bases lay in between. The germline CDR1 and CDR2 sequences are DFQATT and SNEGSKA (reference sequence). CDR3 size: 14 residues. The chain uses TRBV20-1 and TRBJ2-1; perhaps TRBD2 as D (6 bases). The TCR was taken from a human donor with multiple sclerosis. The sequencing sample was made of CD4+ T cells from PBMCs. CDR3 protein: CSARRGSSYNEQFF. For the CDR3, the DNA is TGCAGTGCTAGGCGGGGCAGCTCCTACAATGAGCAGTTCTTC.